Listed below are T cell receptor beta chains from one sample, sequenced in a study of T-cell memory formation after mild COVID-19. TCRdb re-called the 5' RACE reads through MiXCR, storing one row per CDR3 protein. The sample has 49,000 or so distinct CDR3 sequences, approximately 7.6% seen once. The sample taken for sequencing was PBMCs or a T cell subset sorted from them (not recorded which). Receptors originate from a young man who had mild COVID-19 (a few samples of this study predate the infection). Cell type and time point are not known. The CDR3 runs from the conserved cysteine through the conserved F or W. D genes are given only for firm matches. Part of the rows lack a size; the others show once, few, many or a class for expanded clones.

J gene | clone size | CDR3 length | D gene | V gene | CDR3 protein | CDR3 DNA
TRBJ1-2 | . | 15 | . | TRBV9 | CASSVGGPVNYGYTF | TGTGCCAGCAGCGTAGGCGGGCCCGTGAACTATGGCTACACCTTC
TRBJ1-3 | . | 15 | . | TRBV18 | CASSPVVTSGNTIYF | TGTGCCAGCTCACCAGTCGTTACCTCTGGAAACACCATATATTTT
TRBJ1-2 | . | 10 | . | TRBV6-1 | CATTAYGYTF | TGTGCCACGACCGCCTATGGCTACACCTTC
TRBJ1-1 | few | 15 | TRBD1 | TRBV19 | CASSVRQGMNTEAFF | TGTGCCAGTAGTGTTAGACAGGGAATGAACACTGAAGCTTTCTTT
TRBJ1-4 | many | 14 | . | TRBV3-1 | CASSQNSNSEKLFF | TGTGCCAGCAGCCAAAACAGTAACAGTGAAAAACTGTTTTTT
TRBJ2-1 | few | 15 | . | TRBV4-1 | CASSQEPRTYNEQFF | TGCGCCAGCAGCCAAGAGCCTAGAACGTACAATGAGCAGTTCTTC
TRBJ2-7 | many | 15 | . | TRBV6-5 | CASSSTPALSYEQYF | TGTGCCAGCAGTTCGACTCCAGCCCTCTCCTACGAGCAGTACTTC
TRBJ1-1 | many | 14 | . | TRBV7-9 | CASSLVGVRGSAFF | TGTGCCAGCAGCTTAGTTGGCGTACGAGGTTCCGCTTTCTTT
TRBJ2-7 | . | 14 | . | TRBV20-1 | CSAARGSSSYEQYF | TGCAGTGCCGCCCGGGGGTCTTCTTCCTACGAGCAGTACTTC
TRBJ1-1 | . | 14 | . | TRBV5-1 | CASSFGAGVTEAFF | TGCGCCAGCAGCTTTGGGGCGGGGGTCACTGAAGCTTTCTTT
TRBJ2-5 | . | 16 | TRBD2 | TRBV5-6 | CASSSTSGWYQETQYF | TGTGCCAGCAGCTCGACTAGCGGGTGGTACCAAGAGACCCAGTACTTC
TRBJ2-7 | many | 19 | . | TRBV4-3 | CASSQDFSVGVDNSYEQYF | TGCGCCAGCAGCCAAGATTTTTCGGTTGGTGTCGACAACTCCTACGAGCAGTACTTC
TRBJ2-7 | many | 14 | . | TRBV6-2/TRBV6-3 | CASTPSTRGRRRYF | TGTGCCAGCACACCTTCGACAAGGGGCCGACGCCGATACTTC
TRBJ1-1 | . | 14 | . | TRBV7-9 | CASSLGLGDTEAFF | TGTGCCAGCAGCTTAGGACTCGGGGACACTGAAGCTTTCTTT
TRBJ2-1 | . | 13 | . | TRBV7-2 | CASRPGSVGWQFF | TGTGCCAGCAGGCCGGGGTCGGTAGGGTGGCAGTTCTTC
TRBJ2-1 | many | 14 | . | TRBV4-3 | CASSQEGWEPEQFF | TGCGCCAGCAGCCAAGAAGGGTGGGAACCTGAGCAGTTCTTC
TRBJ1-1 | . | 12 | . | TRBV6-5 | CASSRGNTEAFF | TGTGCCAGCAGCCGTGGTAACACTGAAGCTTTCTTT
TRBJ2-4 | few | 14 | . | TRBV4-2 | CASSQETFQNIQYF | TGTGCCAGCAGCCAAGAAACGTTCCAAAACATTCAGTACTTC
TRBJ2-5 | many | 14 | . | TRBV18 | CASSLKGASETQYF | TGTGCCAGCTCACTCAAGGGTGCATCGGAGACCCAGTACTTC
TRBJ2-2 | many | 15 | . | TRBV7-2 | CASSFRRGLTGELFF | TGTGCCAGCAGCTTTAGGCGGGGGCTCACCGGGGAGCTGTTTTTT
TRBJ2-1 | many | 14 | TRBD2 | TRBV3-1 | CASSQTSGGWEQFF | TGTGCCAGCAGCCAAACTAGCGGGGGGTGGGAGCAGTTCTTC